This TCR beta chain derives from a study of CD8 T cells in Susac syndrome. Study observations and caveats: The study acknowledged a relatively small number of individuals in its TCR sequencing and HLA analysis.

RNA was extracted with the RNeasy kit, and a quantity of roughly 0.5 to 1 ug was reverse transcribed using random hexamers. With immunoSEQ multiplex PCR, TCR beta CDR3 was amplified across 54 Vbeta and 13 Jbeta. From the immunoSEQ multiplex PCR reads, TCRdb called clonotypes with MiXCR, one entry per CDR3 protein. The repertoire holds 300,000 or so distinct CDR3 sequences, with approximately 90% as singletons. TEMRA cells were FACS-enriched, while CD8+ and CD4+ T cells were negatively isolated. About this clonotype: What it binds is not known.

V was pared by 8 bases and J by 4 bases, with 4 bases of the junction left unmatched. The CDR3 loop spans 13 amino acids. The origin of this receptor is a human donor with multiple sclerosis. Material: CD4+ T cells from PBMCs. The chain uses TRBV12-3 or TRBV12-4 and TRBJ2-3; 9 bases agree with TRBD2. The CDR3 here is CASFAGGADTQYF. For the CDR3, the DNA is TGTGCCAGCTTCGCGGGAGGGGCAGATACGCAGTATTTT.